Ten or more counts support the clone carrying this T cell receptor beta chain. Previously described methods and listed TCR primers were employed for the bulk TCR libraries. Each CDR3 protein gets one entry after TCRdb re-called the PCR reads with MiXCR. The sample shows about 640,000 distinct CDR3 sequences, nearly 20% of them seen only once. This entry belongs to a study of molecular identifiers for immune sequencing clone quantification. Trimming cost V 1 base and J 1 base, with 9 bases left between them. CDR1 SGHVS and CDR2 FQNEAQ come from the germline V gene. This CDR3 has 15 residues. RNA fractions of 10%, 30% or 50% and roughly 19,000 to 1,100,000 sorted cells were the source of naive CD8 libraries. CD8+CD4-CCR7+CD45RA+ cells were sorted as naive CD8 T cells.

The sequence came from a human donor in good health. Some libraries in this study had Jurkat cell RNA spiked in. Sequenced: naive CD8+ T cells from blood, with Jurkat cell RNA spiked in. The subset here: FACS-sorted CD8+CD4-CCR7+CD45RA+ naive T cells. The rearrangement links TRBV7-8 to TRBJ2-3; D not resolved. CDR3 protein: CASSLGGYGTDTQYF. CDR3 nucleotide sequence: TGTGCCAGCAGCTTAGGTGGATACGGCACAGATACGCAGTATTTT.